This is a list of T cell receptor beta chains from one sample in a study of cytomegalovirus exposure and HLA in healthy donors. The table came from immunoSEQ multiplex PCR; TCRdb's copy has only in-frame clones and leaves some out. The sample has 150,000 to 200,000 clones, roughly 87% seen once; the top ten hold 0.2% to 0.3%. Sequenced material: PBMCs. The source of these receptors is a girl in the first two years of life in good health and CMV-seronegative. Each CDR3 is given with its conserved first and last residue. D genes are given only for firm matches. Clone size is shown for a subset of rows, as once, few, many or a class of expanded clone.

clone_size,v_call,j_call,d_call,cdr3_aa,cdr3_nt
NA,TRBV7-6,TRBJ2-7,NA,CASSLASDLYEQYF,TGTGCCAGCAGCTTGGCTAGCGACCTGTACGAGCAGTACTTC
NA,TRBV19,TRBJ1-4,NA,CASSPRGEKLFF,TGTGCCAGTAGCCCCCGGGGTGAAAAACTGTTTTTT
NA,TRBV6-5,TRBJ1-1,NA,CASSYTGVSDTEAFF,TGTGCCAGCAGTTACACCGGTGTATCGGACACTGAAGCTTTCTTT
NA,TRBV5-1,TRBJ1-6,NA,CASSNPTGTNNSPLHF,TGCGCCAGCAGCAACCCTACAGGAACCAATAATTCACCCCTCCACTTT
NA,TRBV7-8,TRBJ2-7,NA,CASRPFIGSPYEQYF,TGTGCCAGCAGACCCTTCATCGGGTCCCCCTACGAGCAGTACTTC
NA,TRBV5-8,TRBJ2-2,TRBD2,CASSLGLAIGELFF,TGTGCCAGCAGCTTGGGACTAGCGATCGGGGAGCTGTTTTTT
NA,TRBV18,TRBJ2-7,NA,CASSPPSTYEQYF,TGTGCCAGCTCACCACCCAGTACCTACGAGCAGTACTTC
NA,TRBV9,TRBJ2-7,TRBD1,CASFQGADPPAYEQYF,TGTGCCAGCTTTCAGGGGGCCGATCCCCCAGCCTACGAGCAGTACTTC
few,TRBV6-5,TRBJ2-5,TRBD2,CASSYSRGLYQETQYF,TGTGCCAGCAGTTACTCGCGGGGGTTGTACCAAGAGACCCAGTACTTC
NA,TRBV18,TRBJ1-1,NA,CASSPGPGDTEAFF,TGTGCCAGCTCACCAGGCCCAGGGGACACTGAAGCTTTCTTT
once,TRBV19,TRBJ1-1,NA,CASSIRHRVGAEAFF,TGTGCCAGTAGTATAAGGCACAGGGTAGGGGCTGAAGCTTTCTTT
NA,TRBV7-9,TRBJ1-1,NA,CASSDDRTTEAFF,TGTGCCAGCAGCGATGACAGGACAACTGAAGCTTTCTTT
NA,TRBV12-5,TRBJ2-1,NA,CASGLLSDNEQFF,TGTGCTAGTGGTTTGCTCTCTGACAATGAGCAGTTCTTC
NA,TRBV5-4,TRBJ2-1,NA,CASSLVSGSYNEQFF,TGTGCCAGCAGCTTGGTTAGCGGTTCCTACAATGAGCAGTTCTTC
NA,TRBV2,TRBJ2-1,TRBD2,CATIYSGGAFNEQFF,TGTGCCACCATCTACAGCGGGGGGGCTTTCAATGAGCAGTTCTTC
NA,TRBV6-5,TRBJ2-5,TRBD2,CASSPGTRIQETQYF,TGTGCCAGCAGCCCCGGGACTAGGATCCAAGAGACCCAGTACTTC
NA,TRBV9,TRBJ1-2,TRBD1,CASSVMGQSDGYTF,TGTGCCAGCAGCGTGATGGGACAGTCGGATGGCTACACCTTC
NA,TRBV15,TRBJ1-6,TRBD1,CATSRDLGDRELPLHF,TGTGCCACCAGCAGAGATCTAGGGGACAGGGAGTTACCCCTCCACTTT
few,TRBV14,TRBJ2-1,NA,CASSEMQGFDEQFF,TGTGCCAGCAGTGAAATGCAGGGTTTCGATGAGCAGTTCTTC
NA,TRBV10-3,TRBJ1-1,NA,CASAPGHNTEAFF,TGTGCAAGCGCACCGGGACACAACACTGAAGCTTTCTTT
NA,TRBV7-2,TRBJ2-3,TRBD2,CASSSGLAGGTDTQYF,TGTGCCAGCAGCTCCGGACTAGCGGGGGGCACAGATACGCAGTATTTT
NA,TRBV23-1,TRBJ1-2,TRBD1,CASSRSGTDYGYTF,TGCGCCAGCAGTCGATCCGGGACAGACTATGGCTACACCTTC
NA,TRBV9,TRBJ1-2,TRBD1,CASSPSTGGGSGYTF,TGTGCCAGCAGCCCGTCGACAGGGGGCGGGTCTGGCTACACCTTC
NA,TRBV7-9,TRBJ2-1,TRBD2,CASSLASGGAPNEQFF,TGTGCCAGCAGCTTAGCCTCGGGGGGGGCCCCCAATGAGCAGTTCTTC
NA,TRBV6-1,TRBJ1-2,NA,CASSAYAGINHGYTF,TGTGCCAGCAGTGCGTACGCAGGGATTAACCATGGCTACACCTTC
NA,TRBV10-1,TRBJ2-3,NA,CASSEAGYTQYF,TGCGCCAGCAGTGAGGCCGGTTATACGCAGTATTTT
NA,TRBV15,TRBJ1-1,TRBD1,CATIQGGGTEAFF,TGTGCCACCATACAGGGGGGGGGTACTGAAGCTTTCTTT
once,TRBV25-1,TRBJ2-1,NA,CASSGYGVSSYNEQFF,TGTGCCAGCAGTGGATATGGAGTCAGCTCCTACAATGAGCAGTTCTTC
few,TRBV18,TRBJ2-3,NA,CASSPYTTDTQYF,TGTGCCAGCTCCCCCTATACCACAGATACGCAGTATTTT
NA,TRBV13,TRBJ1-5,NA,CASSRGPRNQPQHF,TGTGCCAGCAGCCGAGGTCCTAGGAATCAGCCCCAGCATTTT
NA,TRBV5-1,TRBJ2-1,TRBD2,CASSPTSDHYNEQFF,TGCGCCAGCAGCCCCACTAGCGACCACTACAATGAGCAGTTCTTC
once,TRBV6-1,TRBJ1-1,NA,CASSRDRNTEAFF,TGTGCCAGCAGCAGGGATAGGAACACTGAAGCTTTCTTT
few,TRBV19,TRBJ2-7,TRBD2,CASTGTSGSRYEQYF,TGTGCCAGTACCGGGACTAGCGGGAGTCGGTACGAGCAGTACTTC
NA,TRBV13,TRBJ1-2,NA,CASSYGRVQANYGYTF,TGTGCCAGCAGCTACGGCCGTGTCCAGGCGAACTATGGCTACACCTTC
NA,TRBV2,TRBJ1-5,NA,CASSVKRVNQPQHF,TGTGCCAGCAGTGTAAAACGGGTCAATCAGCCCCAGCATTTT
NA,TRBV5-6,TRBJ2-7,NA,CASSSTGGSPYEQYF,TGTGCCAGCAGCTCGACTGGGGGGAGTCCCTACGAGCAGTACTTC
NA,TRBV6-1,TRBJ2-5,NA,CASSERGQETQYF,TGTGCCAGCAGTGAAAGGGGGCAAGAGACCCAGTACTTC
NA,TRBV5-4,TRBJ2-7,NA,CASSLFSGPYEQYF,TGTGCCAGCAGCTTGTTTTCAGGGCCCTACGAGCAGTACTTC
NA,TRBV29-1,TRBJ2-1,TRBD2,CSVSGRTYNEQFF,TGCAGCGTTAGCGGGAGGACCTACAATGAGCAGTTCTTC